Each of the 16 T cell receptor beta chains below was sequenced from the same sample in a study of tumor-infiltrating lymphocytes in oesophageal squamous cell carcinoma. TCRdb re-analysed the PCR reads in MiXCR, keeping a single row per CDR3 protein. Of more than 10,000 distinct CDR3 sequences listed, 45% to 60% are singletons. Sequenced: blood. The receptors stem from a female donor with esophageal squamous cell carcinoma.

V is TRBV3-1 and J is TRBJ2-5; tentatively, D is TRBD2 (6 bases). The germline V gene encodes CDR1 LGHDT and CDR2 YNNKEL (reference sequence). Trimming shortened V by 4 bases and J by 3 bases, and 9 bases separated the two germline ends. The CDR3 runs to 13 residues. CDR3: CASSLSSEETQYF. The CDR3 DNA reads TGTGCCAGCAGCCTCTCTAGCGAAGAGACCCAGTACTTC.

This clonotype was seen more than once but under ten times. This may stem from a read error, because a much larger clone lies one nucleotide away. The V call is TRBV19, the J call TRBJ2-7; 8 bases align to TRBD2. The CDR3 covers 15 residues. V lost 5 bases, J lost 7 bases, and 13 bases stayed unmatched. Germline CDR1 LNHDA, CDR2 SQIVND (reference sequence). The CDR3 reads CASSASGSSYNEQYF. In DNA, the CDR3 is TGTGCCAGTAGTGCAAGCGGGAGCTCCTACAATGAGCAGTACTTC.

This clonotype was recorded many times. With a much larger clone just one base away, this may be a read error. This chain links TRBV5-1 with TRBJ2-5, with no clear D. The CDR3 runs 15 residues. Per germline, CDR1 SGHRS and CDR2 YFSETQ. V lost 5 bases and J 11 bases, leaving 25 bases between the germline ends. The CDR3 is CASRVRPMSYNEQYF. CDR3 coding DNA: TGCGCCAGCAGGGTACGACCGATGTCCTACAATGAGCAGTACTTC. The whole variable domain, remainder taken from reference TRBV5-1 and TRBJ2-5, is KAGVTQTPRYLIKTRGQQVTLSCSPISGHRSVSWYQQTPGQGLQFLFEYFSETQRNKGNFPGRFSGRQFSNSRSEMNVSTLELGDSALYLCASRVRPMSYNEQYFGPGTRLLVL.

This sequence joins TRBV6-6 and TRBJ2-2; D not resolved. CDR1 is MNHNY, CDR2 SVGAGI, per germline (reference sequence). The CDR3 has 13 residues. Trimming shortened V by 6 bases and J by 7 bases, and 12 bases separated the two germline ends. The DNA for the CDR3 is TGTGCCAGCAGCGTCTTGGGTCTCGGGGAGCTGTTTTTT. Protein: CASSVLGLGELFF.

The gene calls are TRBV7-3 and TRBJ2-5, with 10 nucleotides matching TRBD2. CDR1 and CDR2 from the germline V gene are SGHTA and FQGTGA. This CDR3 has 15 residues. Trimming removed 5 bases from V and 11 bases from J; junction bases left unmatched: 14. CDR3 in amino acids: CASSPGTSAYNEQYF. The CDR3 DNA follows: TGTGCCAGCAGCCCCGGGACTAGCGCGTACAATGAGCAGTACTTC.

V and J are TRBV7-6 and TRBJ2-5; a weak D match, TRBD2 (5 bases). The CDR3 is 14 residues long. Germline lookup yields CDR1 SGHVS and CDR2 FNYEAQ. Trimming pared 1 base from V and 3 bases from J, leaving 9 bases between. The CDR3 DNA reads TGTGCCAGCAGCTTAGGGTACGGGGAAGAGACCCAGTACTTC. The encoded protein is CASSLGYGEETQYF.

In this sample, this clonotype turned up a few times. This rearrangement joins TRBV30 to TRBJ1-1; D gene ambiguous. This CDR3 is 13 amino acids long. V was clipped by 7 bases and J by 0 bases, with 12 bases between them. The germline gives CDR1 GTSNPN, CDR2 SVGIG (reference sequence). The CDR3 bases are TGTGCCTCCCTGGCCAACATGAACACTGAAGCTTTCTTT. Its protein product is CASLANMNTEAFF.

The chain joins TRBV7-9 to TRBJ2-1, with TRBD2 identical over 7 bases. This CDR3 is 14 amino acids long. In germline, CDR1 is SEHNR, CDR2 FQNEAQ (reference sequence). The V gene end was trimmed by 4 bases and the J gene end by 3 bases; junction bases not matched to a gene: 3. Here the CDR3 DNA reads TGTGCCAGCAGCTCAGCGGGAAACTACAATGAGCAGTTCTTC. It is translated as CASSSAGNYNEQFF.

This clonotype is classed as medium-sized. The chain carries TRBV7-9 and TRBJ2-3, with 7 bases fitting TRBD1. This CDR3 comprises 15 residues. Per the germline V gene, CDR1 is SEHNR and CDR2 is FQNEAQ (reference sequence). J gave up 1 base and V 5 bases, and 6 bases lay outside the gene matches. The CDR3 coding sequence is TGTGCCAGCAGCCGGGACAGCGCAGGCACAGATACGCAGTATTTT. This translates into CASSRDSAGTDTQYF. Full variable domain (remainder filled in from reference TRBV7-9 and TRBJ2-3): DTGVSQNPRHKITKRGQNVTFRCDPISEHNRLYWYRQTLGQGPEFLTYFQNEAQLEKSRLLSDRFSAERPKGSFSTLEIQRTEQGDSAMYLCASSRDSAGTDTQYFGPGTRLTVL.

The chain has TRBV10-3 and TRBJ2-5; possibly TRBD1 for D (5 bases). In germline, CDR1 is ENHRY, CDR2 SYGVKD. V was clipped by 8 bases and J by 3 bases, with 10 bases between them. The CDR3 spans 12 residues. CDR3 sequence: CAISWGEETQYF. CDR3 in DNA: TGTGCCATCTCCTGGGGCGAAGAGACCCAGTACTTC.

CDR3 protein: CASSLVGIWADTQYF. CDR3 nucleotide sequence: TGTGCCAGCAGCTTAGTGGGGATATGGGCAGATACGCAGTATTTT. This chain links TRBV7-8 with TRBJ2-3, with no clear D. Trimming shortened V by 1 base and J by 4 bases, and 12 bases separated the two germline ends. Germline-derived CDR1 and CDR2 are SGHVS and FQNEAQ. The CDR3 covers 15 residues.

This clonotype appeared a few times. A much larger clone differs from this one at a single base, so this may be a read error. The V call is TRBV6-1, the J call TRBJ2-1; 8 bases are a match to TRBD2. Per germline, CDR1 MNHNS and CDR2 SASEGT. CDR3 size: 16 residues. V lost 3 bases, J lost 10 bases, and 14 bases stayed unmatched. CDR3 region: CASSDASGGRPYEQFF. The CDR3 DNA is TGTGCCAGCAGTGATGCCAGCGGGGGCCGTCCATACGAGCAGTTCTTC.

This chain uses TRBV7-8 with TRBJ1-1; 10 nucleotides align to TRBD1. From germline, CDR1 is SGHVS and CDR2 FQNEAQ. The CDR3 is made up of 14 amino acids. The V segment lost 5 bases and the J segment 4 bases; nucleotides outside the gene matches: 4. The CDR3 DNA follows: TGTGCCAGCAGCACAGACAGGGGGCTCACTGAAGCTTTCTTT. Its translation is CASSTDRGLTEAFF.

The CDR3 here is CASSFRGQGETQYF. CDR3 DNA sequence: TGTGCCAGCAGCTTCAGGGGGCAGGGAGAGACCCAGTACTTC. The rearrangement joins TRBV7-3 to TRBJ2-5, with 8 bases fitting TRBD1. This CDR3 is built from 14 residues. CDR1 is SGHTA and CDR2 is FQGTGA in the germline V gene. J gave up 4 bases and V 3 bases, and 4 bases lay outside the gene matches. Full variable domain (rest looked up from reference TRBV7-3 and TRBJ2-5): GAGVSQTPSNKVTEKGKYVELRCDPISGHTALYWYRQSLGQGPEFLIYFQGTGAADDSGLPNDRFFAVRPEGSVSTLKIQRTERGDSAVYLCASSFRGQGETQYFGPGTRLLVL.

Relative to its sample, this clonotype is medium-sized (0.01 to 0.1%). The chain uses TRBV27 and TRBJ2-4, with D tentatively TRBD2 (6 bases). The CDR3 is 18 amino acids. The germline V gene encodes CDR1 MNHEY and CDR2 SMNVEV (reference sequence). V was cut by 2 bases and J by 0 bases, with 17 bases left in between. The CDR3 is CASSLKGTASLAKNIQYF. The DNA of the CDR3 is TGTGCCAGCAGTTTAAAGGGGACTGCATCACTAGCCAAAAACATTCAGTACTTC.

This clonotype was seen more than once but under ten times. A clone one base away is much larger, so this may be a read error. The CDR3 nucleotides read TGTGCCAGCAGCGGTTTCCGGGTCGAGCAGTTCTTC. Protein: CASSGFRVEQFF. The chain recombines TRBV28 with TRBJ2-7; D unclear. With the DNA end fitting TRBJ2-1 better, the J assignment may be wrong. From germline, CDR1 is MDHEN and CDR2 SYDVKM. This CDR3 spans 12 amino acids.